The 6 T cell receptor beta chains given below trace back to one sample, sequenced in a study of T cell responses to AZD1222 COVID-19 vaccine. Profiling relied on immunoSEQ multiplex PCR, and the TCRdb table lists in-frame clones only, not all of them. The sample lists some 140,000 clones, approximately 92% occurring once. Here the sequenced sample was peripheral blood, taken 28 days after the second AZD1222 dose. The receptors were gathered from an adult who received the AZD1222 COVID-19 vaccine.

The genes are TRBV27 and TRBJ2-3; no reliable D call. Germline V CDR1 and CDR2: MNHEY, SMNVEV (reference sequence). V was pared by 1 base and J by 2 bases, with 4 bases between. This CDR3 region has 13 residues. CDR3 in amino acids: CASSLWSTDTQYF. In nucleotides, the CDR3 is TGTGCCAGCAGTTTATGGTCCACAGATACGCAGTATTTT.

The gene calls are TRBV5-6 and TRBJ1-1; possible D gene TRBD1, 6 bases. V dropped 4 bases and J dropped 0 bases, with 19 bases sitting between them. This CDR3 spans 17 amino acids. Germline values: CDR1 SGHDT, CDR2 YYEEEE. The CDR3: CASSPRLEGDLNTEAFF. The CDR3 DNA reads as TGTGCCAGCAGCCCCCGGTTGGAGGGGGACTTGAACACTGAAGCTTTCTTT.

This clone has more than one count but fewer than ten. V usage is TRBV9 and J usage is TRBJ1-2, with 8 bases matching TRBD1. The CDR3 contains 14 residues. Germline V CDR1 and CDR2: SGDLS, YYNGEE. Trimming at V came to 3 bases and at J to 7 bases, leaving 8 bases not matched to a gene. CDR3 bases: TGTGCCAGCAGCGACATGGACAGGGTGGGTGGCTACACCTTC. Translation gives CASSDMDRVGGYTF.

The chain has TRBV9 and TRBJ1-4; D gene unclear. CDR1 and CDR2 from the germline V gene are SGDLS and YYNGEE. There are 14 residues in the CDR3. V lost 4 bases, J lost 0 bases, and 7 bases lay in between. The CDR3 nucleotides read TGTGCCAGCAGCAGTCCTGCAACTAATGAAAAACTGTTTTTT. Amino acids: CASSSPATNEKLFF.

The V gene is TRBV7-2, the J gene TRBJ1-6, with a possible D match to TRBD1 (6 bases). The CDR3 length is 14 residues. The V gene lost 7 bases and the J gene lost 9 bases, with 16 bases spanning the gap. Germline CDR1 and CDR2: SGHTA and FQGNSA. The CDR3 reads CASTLGGGGSPLHF. The CDR3 nucleotides are TGTGCCAGCACCTTGGGGGGCGGGGGTTCACCCCTCCACTTT.

The V call is TRBV3-1 (or the pseudogene TRBV3-2), the J call TRBJ1-1, with TRBD1 identical over 12 bases. Germline trimming cut 4 bases from V and 3 bases from J; bases unmatched to any gene: 9. Germline CDR1 reads LGHDT; CDR2 reads YNNKEL (reference sequence). CDR3 length equals 17 residues. The CDR3 coding sequence is TGTGCCAGCAGCCTCCTTCTGGGACAGGGGGCGGACACTGAAGCTTTCTTT. Translated: CASSLLLGQGADTEAFF.